The rows below give T cell receptor beta chains drawn from one sample of a study of shared clonotypes between healthy human individuals. Using immunoSEQ multiplex PCR, the repertoire was profiled, and TCRdb retains in-frame clones only, with some absent. Altogether hundreds of thousands of clones are present, around 73% being singletons, with the ten largest covering 1.5% to 2%. The sequenced sample was memory CD4+ T cells sorted from blood. The receptors here all came from a woman aged 25 to 39 in good health. Each CDR3 is given with its conserved first and last residue. The D gene is left open where the match is weak. Size is omitted from some rows. Given values are once, few, many or a class for expanded clones.

clone_size | j_call | cdr3_length | v_call | d_call | cdr3_nt | cdr3_aa
. | TRBJ2-7 | 15 | TRBV7-8 | . | TGTGCCAGTAAGACTTGGGACTTCTCGAGTGACGAGCAGTACTTC | CASKTWDFSSDEQYF
. | TRBJ2-6 | 16 | TRBV27 | . | TGTGCCAGCAGGTCTCTGGCAGGCTCTGGGGCCAACGTCCTGACTTTC | CASRSLAGSGANVLTF
. | TRBJ1-2 | 14 | TRBV6-5 | . | TGTGCCAGTATGAACCAGGGATTCGACTATGGCTACACCTTC | CASMNQGFDYGYTF
few | TRBJ1-5 | 12 | TRBV28 | . | TGTGCCAGCAGATTGGAGAATCAGCCCCAGCATTTT | CASRLENQPQHF
. | TRBJ2-2 | 16 | TRBV19 | . | TGTGCCAGTAGTATAGAGGCAGCCCCAGGGTCCGGGGAGCTGTTTTTT | CASSIEAAPGSGELFF
. | TRBJ1-5 | 14 | TRBV12-2 | . | TGTGCAAGTCGCTTAGGTTTGGGGGATCAGCCCCAGCATTTT | CASRLGLGDQPQHF
many | TRBJ1-4 | 16 | TRBV5-1 | . | TGCGCCAGCAGCCTAAGTAGCTATGCAACTAATGAAAAACTGTTTTTT | CASSLSSYATNEKLFF
few | TRBJ2-1 | 15 | TRBV6-5 | TRBD2 | TGTGCCAGCAGTCCGGGAAGACTAGCGGGGACAGAGCAGTTCTTC | CASSPGRLAGTEQFF
few | TRBJ2-1 | 13 | TRBV5-1 | TRBD2 | TGCGCCAGCACCGGGACTAGCGGGACTGAGCAGTTCTTC | CASTGTSGTEQFF
. | TRBJ1-1 | 17 | TRBV2 | . | TGTGCCAGCAGCCTCGTTGGGTCCTCCCTTCTACCCACTGAAGCTTTCTTT | CASSLVGSSLLPTEAFF
few | TRBJ2-7 | 12 | TRBV7-8 | . | TGTGCCAGCAGCTTAAGGGACTACGAGCAGTACTTC | CASSLRDYEQYF
. | TRBJ1-2 | 13 | TRBV30 | . | TGTGCCTGGAGTGGGCCGGGCGGGTATGGCTACACCTTC | CAWSGPGGYGYTF
. | TRBJ2-1 | 15 | TRBV5-1 | TRBD1 | TGCGCCAGCAGCTCGGGACAGGGACTATACAATGAGCAGTTCTTC | CASSSGQGLYNEQFF
few | TRBJ2-1 | 14 | TRBV29-1 | TRBD1 | TGCAGCGTGCGACAGGGGGAACTCTACAATGAGCAGTTCTTC | CSVRQGELYNEQFF
once | TRBJ1-5 | 13 | TRBV6-1 | . | TGTGCCAGCGCCAGAGGGGGGCAGGAGCCCCAGCATTTT | CASARGGQEPQHF
. | TRBJ2-7 | 15 | TRBV7-2 | . | TGTGCCAGCAGCCACCCATCTTCAGGGGACTCAAAACAATCTTTC | CASSHPSSGDSKQSF
. | TRBJ2-3 | 13 | TRBV6-5 | . | TGTGCCAGCAGCGGGACGCGGACCGATACGCAGTATTTT | CASSGTRTDTQYF
. | TRBJ1-2 | 16 | TRBV7-6 | . | TGTGCCAGCAGCTTAGGAACGGCAGGGGCTAACTATGGCTACACCTTC | CASSLGTAGANYGYTF
. | TRBJ2-1 | 15 | TRBV10-1 | . | TGCGCCAGCAGTTCCGAGGGGACTGGTAAGAATGAGCAGTTCTTC | CASSSEGTGKNEQFF
. | TRBJ2-2 | 15 | TRBV4-1 | TRBD1 | TGCGCCAGCAATCCCGGGACAGGGGGCACCGGGGAGCTGTTTTTT | CASNPGTGGTGELFF
. | TRBJ2-7 | 13 | TRBV5-1 | . | TGCGCCAGCAGCTCCGCGATCCTTAACGAGCAGTACTTC | CASSSAILNEQYF
once | TRBJ1-1 | 14 | TRBV7-2 | . | TGTGCCAGCAGCTTCTTTAGGGGGGGCACTGAAGCTTTCTTT | CASSFFRGGTEAFF
few | TRBJ2-7 | 14 | TRBV5-1 | . | TGCGCCAGCAGCTTAGGCAACGGGGACTACGAGCAGTACTTC | CASSLGNGDYEQYF
. | TRBJ2-1 | 17 | TRBV5-1 | TRBD2 | TGCGCCAGCAGCTTGGGTTTCCTAGCGGGCTCCTACAATGAGCAGTTCTTC | CASSLGFLAGSYNEQFF
. | TRBJ1-2 | 14 | TRBV2 | TRBD1 | TGTGCCAGCAGTGAACTGGACAGGGCAGAGGGCTACACCTTC | CASSELDRAEGYTF
few | TRBJ1-1 | 15 | TRBV19 | TRBD1 | TGTGCCAGTAGTTCCGGGACAGGAAGTATTCCTGAAGCTTTCTTT | CASSSGTGSIPEAFF
. | TRBJ2-7 | 19 | TRBV7-8 | TRBD2 | TGTGCCAGCAGCGCGCGTAGCGGGAGGGCTTCAGTAGTCGGCTACGAGCAGTACTTC | CASSARSGRASVVGYEQYF
. | TRBJ1-2 | 11 | TRBV30 | . | TGTGCCTGGAGATACCACTATGGCTACACCTTC | CAWRYHYGYTF
. | TRBJ2-3 | 19 | TRBV4-2 | TRBD2 | TGTGCCAGCAGCCAAGATCGGGTGGTAGCGGGAGTTCGGGGAGATACGCAGTATTTT | CASSQDRVVAGVRGDTQYF
. | TRBJ2-1 | 15 | TRBV5-1 | TRBD2 | TGCGCCAGCAGCTTGGTTCTAGCGGGAGAGAATGAGCAGTTCTTC | CASSLVLAGENEQFF